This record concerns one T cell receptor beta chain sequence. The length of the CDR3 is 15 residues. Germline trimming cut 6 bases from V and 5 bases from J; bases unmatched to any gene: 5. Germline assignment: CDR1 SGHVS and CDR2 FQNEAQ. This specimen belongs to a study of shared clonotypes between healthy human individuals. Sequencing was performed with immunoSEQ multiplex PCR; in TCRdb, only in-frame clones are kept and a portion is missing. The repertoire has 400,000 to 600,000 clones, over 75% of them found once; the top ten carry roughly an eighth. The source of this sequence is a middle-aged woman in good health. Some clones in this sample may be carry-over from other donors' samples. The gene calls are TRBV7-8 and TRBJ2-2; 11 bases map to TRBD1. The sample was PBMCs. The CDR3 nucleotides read TGTGCCAGCAGGAGGACAGGGGGCCAAACCGGGGAGCTGTTTTTT. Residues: CASRRTGGQTGELFF.